This paragraph covers one T cell receptor beta chain sequence. Its antigen is still unknown. This sample was included in a study of response to subunit inactivated influenza vaccine. Study-wide results and caveats: Only a handful of new T cells, the authors suggested, are recruited with each seasonal influenza vaccination.

TCRdb itself ran the RT-PCR reads through MiXCR, one entry per CDR3 protein. Of hundreds of thousands of distinct CDR3 sequences listed, 15% to 19% are singletons. This CDR3 contains 14 residues. V lost 1 base and J lost 6, with 11 bases in between. CDR1 is LGHDT and CDR2 is YNNKEL in the germline V gene (reference sequence). The receptor was isolated from a man between 50 and 59 years old who received an inactivated influenza vaccine. V usage is TRBV3-1 and J usage is TRBJ2-3; D not resolved. The sequencing used PBMCs from blood, collected roughly 12 days after vaccination. This CDR3 is CASSQGNPGDTQYF. In DNA form, the CDR3 reads TGTGCCAGCAGCCAAGGCAATCCTGGGGATACGCAGTATTTT.